Following are 32 T cell receptor beta chains from one sample sequenced in a study of T cells in localized non-small cell lung cancer. Repertoires were generated with immunoSEQ multiplex PCR, while TCRdb's copy carries only in-frame clones and drops some. Among 20,000 to 30,000 clones listed, around 93% were seen once. Source: peripheral blood, taken before any cancer treatment. Every receptor here comes from a female donor aged 60 or older with stage II squamous cell lung carcinoma.

This sequence joins TRBV4-1 and TRBJ2-6, with D unresolved. The CDR3 sequence is 15 residues long. The V gene's germline CDR1 is MGHRA and CDR2 YSYEKL. V gave up 5 bases and J gave up 4 bases, with 12 bases separating them. The CDR3 loop is CASSKVHSGANVLTF. The CDR3 DNA follows: TGCGCCAGCAGCAAGGTTCATTCCGGGGCCAACGTCCTGACTTTC.

This rearrangement joins TRBV7-2 to TRBJ2-7; D gene unclear. This CDR3 spans 16 amino acids. Germline-derived CDR1 and CDR2 are SGHTA and FQGNSA. The V and J ends lost 7 bases and 0 bases respectively, with 19 bases between them. The DNA for the CDR3 is TGTGCCAGCACCGAACCCCCCGGGTCCGGCTCCTACGAGCAGTACTTC. Protein sequence: CASTEPPGSGSYEQYF.

The genes are TRBV7-9 and TRBJ2-2; TRBD1 is a possible D gene (5 bases). The V end was cut by 1 base, the J end by 0 bases, with 6 bases between. Per the germline V gene, CDR1 is SEHNR and CDR2 is FQNEAQ (reference sequence). The CDR3 has 15 amino acids. The CDR3 nucleotides are TGTGCCAGCAGCTTAGGGACAACGAACACCGGGGAGCTGTTTTTT. Protein sequence: CASSLGTTNTGELFF.

This clone was recorded a few times. The chain combines TRBV9 with TRBJ1-4, with 8 bases that match TRBD1. With V trimmed by 2 bases and J by 4 bases, 7 bases remained unmatched. The CDR3 has 16 residues. Germline values: CDR1 SGDLS, CDR2 YYNGEE. CDR3 sequence reads: CASSVSAGQGNEKLFF. The CDR3 nucleotides read TGTGCCAGCAGCGTCTCCGCAGGACAGGGTAATGAAAAACTGTTTTTT.

The V and J genes are TRBV6-1 and TRBJ1-5; 8 bases align to TRBD1. V lost 4 bases, J lost 7 bases, and 12 bases stayed unmatched. This CDR3 comprises 16 residues. Germline CDR1 and CDR2: MNHNS and SASEGT. The CDR3 region has the DNA TGTGCCAGCAGTGGCCTAACTCAGGGGGCGGGACAGCCCCAGCATTTT. Its protein is CASSGLTQGAGQPQHF.

This clone was observed a few times. V usage is TRBV7-8 and J usage is TRBJ2-1, with D unresolved. Germline CDR1 SGHVS, CDR2 FQNEAQ. The ends were cut back, 0 bases at V and 9 bases at J, with 9 bases in the middle. The CDR3 has 13 amino acids. The CDR3 spells CASSLADGGEQFF. In DNA, the CDR3 is TGTGCCAGCAGCTTAGCAGATGGCGGTGAGCAGTTCTTC.

The chain uses TRBV19 and TRBJ2-1, with 10 positions matching TRBD2. Trimming took 4 bases from V and 4 from J; bases not matched to a gene: 4. The germline gives CDR1 LNHDA, CDR2 SQIVND (reference sequence). This CDR3 has 15 residues. CDR3 nucleotides: TGTGCCAGTAGTAGGACTAGCGGAGGATACAATGAGCAGTTCTTC. Amino acid sequence: CASSRTSGGYNEQFF.

The chain combines TRBV11-2 with TRBJ1-5, with D possibly TRBD1 on 5 matching bases. V dropped 1 base and J dropped 7 bases, with 5 bases sitting between them. This CDR3 comprises 12 residues. Looked up from germline, CDR1 is SGHAT and CDR2 is FQNNGV. The CDR3 DNA sequence: TGTGCCAGCAGCTTAGCAGGGCAGCCCCAGCATTTT. It specifies CASSLAGQPQHF.

The rearrangement joins TRBV27 to TRBJ1-1; tentatively, D is TRBD1 (5 bases). The CDR3 is 13 residues long. V dropped 4 bases and J dropped 9 bases, with 15 bases sitting between them. CDR1 and CDR2 (germline): MNHEY, SMNVEV (reference sequence). The CDR3 region is CASSSREGMKAFF. In nucleotides, the CDR3 is TGTGCCAGCAGTTCCAGGGAGGGCATGAAAGCTTTCTTT.

The V gene is TRBV7-2, the J gene TRBJ2-1; 12 nucleotides agree with TRBD2. Per the germline V gene, CDR1 is SGHTA and CDR2 is FQGNSA. J lost 7 bases, V lost 1 base, and 11 bases had no gene match. The CDR3 has 18 amino acids. The CDR3: CASSLGRTSGALGNEQFF. CDR3 nucleotide sequence: TGTGCCAGCAGCTTAGGTCGGACTAGCGGGGCACTGGGGAATGAGCAGTTCTTC.

This CDR3 reads CASSHRDGAYEQYF. CDR3 in DNA: TGTGCCAGCAGCCATAGGGACGGAGCCTACGAGCAGTACTTC. V gene TRBV4-2 combines with J gene TRBJ2-7; D may correspond to TRBD1 or TRBD2 (5 bases each). CDR1 is LGHNA, CDR2 YNFKEQ, per germline. V was clipped by 3 bases and J by 2 bases, with 11 bases between them. This CDR3 spans 14 amino acids.

J is TRBJ1-1 and V is TRBV6-5, with D possibly matching TRBD1 (6 bases). Trimming took 6 bases from V and 1 from J, leaving 12 bases between them. The CDR3 has 14 residues. Germline lookup yields CDR1 MNHEY and CDR2 SVGAGI. CDR3 in amino acids: CASRRGGANTEAFF. CDR3 sequence (DNA): TGTGCCAGCAGGCGAGGGGGGGCGAACACTGAAGCTTTCTTT.

The chain couples TRBV18 to TRBJ1-6, with 11 bases fitting TRBD1. With V trimmed by 2 bases and J by 6 bases, 3 bases remained unmatched. Germline V gene sequence: CDR1 KGHSH, CDR2 LQKENI. The CDR3 is made up of 16 amino acids. This chain's CDR3 is CASSPGTGGSNSPLHF. CDR3 nucleotide sequence: TGTGCCAGCTCACCAGGGACAGGGGGTAGTAATTCACCCCTCCACTTT.

V usage is TRBV4-2 and J usage is TRBJ1-3; D gene unclear. V was clipped by 3 bases and J by 0 bases, with 15 bases between them. The CDR3 contains 17 residues. CDR1 is LGHNA, CDR2 YNFKEQ, per germline. CDR3 in amino acids: CASSHPIGRSSGNTIYF. The CDR3 nucleotides read TGTGCCAGCAGCCATCCTATAGGGCGGAGCTCTGGAAACACCATATATTTT.

This chain uses TRBV4-1 with TRBJ2-1; D may be TRBD2 (5 bases). Germline CDR1 reads MGHRA; CDR2 reads YSYEKL. With 0 bases removed from V and 2 bases from J, the gap between germline ends came to 8 bases. There are 15 residues in the CDR3. The CDR3 nucleotides are TGCGCCAGCAGCCAAGAGAGGGCCGCCTACAATGAGCAGTTCTTC. Translation gives CASSQERAAYNEQFF.

This chain joins TRBV29-1 and TRBJ2-7, with D perhaps matching TRBD1 or TRBD2 (5 bases each). There are 13 residues in the CDR3. CDR1 and CDR2 from the germline V gene are SQVTM and ANQGSEA. Trimming removed 4 bases from V and 0 bases from J, with 10 bases in between. CDR3 in amino acids: CSVAAGSSYEQYF. CDR3 nucleotides: TGCAGCGTTGCGGCAGGGAGCTCCTACGAGCAGTACTTC.

The V and J genes are TRBV2 and TRBJ1-1; D call uncertain. From germline, CDR1 is SNHLY and CDR2 FYNNEI. V gave up 8 bases and J gave up 4 bases, with 14 bases separating them. The CDR3 has 13 amino acids. The CDR3 DNA reads TGTGCCAGCCTGAGGGTTATGGCCACTGAAGCTTTCTTT. The encoded protein is CASLRVMATEAFF.

The chain recombines TRBV19 with TRBJ1-3; D remains ambiguous. Looked up from germline, CDR1 is LNHDA and CDR2 is SQIVND (reference sequence). The CDR3 consists of 16 residues. Trimming removed 2 bases at V and 4 bases at J, with 15 bases between. The CDR3 loop reads CASSIMSLGKGNTIYF. The CDR3 DNA follows: TGTGCCAGTAGTATAATGAGCTTGGGGAAAGGAAACACCATATATTTT.

This chain connects TRBV5-1 to TRBJ2-1; TRBD2 agrees at 7 bases. Unmatched junction bases numbered 7, after V lost 0 bases and J lost 7 bases. The germline V gene has CDR1 SGHRS and CDR2 YFSETQ. The CDR3 totals 15 residues. The DNA of the CDR3 is TGCGCCAGCAGCTTGGTCGCGGGAGTTCGAAATGAGCAGTTCTTC. This codes for CASSLVAGVRNEQFF.

As DNA, the CDR3 is TGTGCCAGCAGTCCCGGGGACAGCTCCTACGAGCAGTACTTC. Amino acids: CASSPGDSSYEQYF. The genes are TRBV6-5 and TRBJ2-7, with 7 bases aligning to TRBD1. The germline gives CDR1 MNHEY, CDR2 SVGAGI. The CDR3 totals 14 residues. V lost 5 bases and J lost 0; bases outside the gene matches: 4.

This clone showed up just a few times. The V call is TRBV5-1, the J call TRBJ2-2, with TRBD1 as a possible D gene (6 bases). The CDR3 extends over 16 amino acids. Germline CDR1 and CDR2: SGHRS and YFSETQ. V shed 6 bases and J shed 4 bases, with 19 bases lying between them. CDR3 nucleotides: TGCGCCAGCACCCGAAATGAGGGGGTGCCCACCGGGGAGCTGTTTTTT. Its protein is CASTRNEGVPTGELFF.

This clone occurred once. This chain links TRBV2 with TRBJ2-7, with 11 positions matching TRBD2. The CDR3 sequence is 15 residues long. J gave up 5 bases and V 7 bases, and 10 bases lay outside the gene matches. Germline V CDR1 and CDR2: SNHLY, FYNNEI. The CDR3 bases are TGTGCCAGCAAACTAGCGGGGGCAGGAAACGACGAGCAGTACTTC. This encodes CASKLAGAGNDEQYF.

The V call is TRBV28, the J call TRBJ1-1; D possibly corresponds to TRBD1 (5 bases). CDR1 and CDR2 from the germline V gene are MDHEN and SYDVKM. Trimming took off 7 bases at V and 4 bases at J, with 13 bases between the two ends. The CDR3 is made up of 13 amino acids. CDR3 residues: CASTTSGGTEAFF. The CDR3 bases are TGTGCCAGCACCACCTCGGGGGGCACTGAAGCTTTCTTT.

The genes are TRBV14 and TRBJ1-1; no firm D call. V was clipped by 0 bases and J by 11 bases, with 13 bases between them. The CDR3 is 13 amino acids. Germline values: CDR1 SGHDN, CDR2 FVKESK. The CDR3 nucleotides are TGTGCCAGCAGCCAAGATATCGAGGGCCGGGCTTTCTTT. Its translation: CASSQDIEGRAFF.

This clone was seen a single time. V and J are TRBV7-2 and TRBJ1-5; TRBD1 might be the D (6 bases). The CDR3 length is 15 residues. Looked up from germline, CDR1 is SGHTA and CDR2 is FQGNSA. V shed 5 bases and J shed 0 bases, with 11 bases lying between them. The CDR3 loop reads CASSPSGHSNQPQHF. The DNA for the CDR3 is TGTGCCAGCAGCCCGTCGGGACATAGCAATCAGCCCCAGCATTTT.

J is TRBJ1-3 and V is TRBV10-3; D call uncertain. The V and J ends lost 4 bases and 6 bases respectively, with 16 bases between them. From germline, CDR1 is ENHRY and CDR2 SYGVKD. The CDR3 has 15 residues. The chain's CDR3 is CAISASPLSKNTIYF. CDR3 nucleotide sequence: TGTGCCATCAGTGCTTCCCCCCTGAGCAAAAACACCATATATTTT.

V gene TRBV28 combines with J gene TRBJ1-2, with TRBD1 matching 7 bases. After removal of 6 bases from V and 4 bases from J, the junction contained 5 bases not matched to a gene. The CDR3 is 13 residues long. Per germline, CDR1 MDHEN and CDR2 SYDVKM. The CDR3 sequence is CASRGDSFYGYTF. DNA of the CDR3: TGTGCCAGCAGAGGGGACAGTTTCTATGGCTACACCTTC.

V is TRBV6-8 and J is TRBJ1-6, with TRBD1 identical over 7 bases. With V trimmed by 4 bases and J by 4 bases, 10 bases remained unmatched. Germline-derived CDR1 and CDR2 are MNHGY and SAAAGT. The CDR3 spans 17 residues. CDR3 in amino acids: CASSFRGGAPYNSPLHF. In nucleotides, the CDR3 is TGTGCCAGCAGTTTCAGGGGGGGGGCCCCATATAATTCACCCCTCCACTTT.

V gene TRBV10-1 combines with J gene TRBJ2-5; the D is unclear. V lost 2 bases and J lost 4, with 2 bases in between. Per the germline V gene, CDR1 is WNHNN and CDR2 is SYGVQD (reference sequence). This CDR3 comprises 11 residues. CDR3 nucleotides: TGCGCCAGCAGTGAGGCAGAGACCCAGTACTTC. Protein product: CASSEAETQYF.

The V gene is TRBV2, the J gene TRBJ2-5, with 9 nucleotides matching TRBD2. V gave up 1 base and J gave up 10 bases; unmatched junction bases: 10. Germline V CDR1 and CDR2: SNHLY, FYNNEI. The CDR3 loop spans 15 amino acids. The CDR3 sequence is CASSEVPAGGRNQYF. CDR3 coding DNA: TGTGCCAGCAGTGAAGTCCCAGCGGGGGGCCGGAACCAGTACTTC.

The chain has TRBV7-6 and TRBJ1-1, with D unresolved. Germline values: CDR1 SGHVS, CDR2 FNYEAQ. The CDR3 is 13 residues long. V shed 0 bases and J shed 7 bases, with 9 bases lying between them. CDR3 region: CASSLAPRSEAFF. CDR3 coding DNA: TGTGCCAGCAGCTTAGCACCCAGGAGTGAAGCTTTCTTT. Full variable domain (missing parts from reference TRBV7-6 and TRBJ1-1): GAGVSQSPRYKVTKRGQDVALRCDPISGHVSLYWYRQALGQGPEFLTYFNYEAQQDKSGLPNDRFSAERPEGSISTLTIQRTEQRDSAMYRCASSLAPRSEAFFGQGTRLTVV.

The chain uses TRBV4-1 and TRBJ2-5, with D perhaps matching TRBD1 or TRBD2 (5 bases each). CDR3 length equals 16 residues. The V gene lost 2 bases and the J gene lost 5 bases, with 18 bases spanning the gap. Germline CDR1 is MGHRA and CDR2 is YSYEKL. The CDR3 DNA is TGCGCCAGCAGCCAACAAACCGGGACCCCGGGGGAGACCCAGTACTTC. It codes for CASSQQTGTPGETQYF.